A selection of T cell receptor beta chains follows, all from one sample in a study of cytomegalovirus exposure and HLA in healthy donors. The method was immunoSEQ multiplex PCR; TCRdb's version includes in-frame clones alone and lacks a portion of them. The sample lists some 140,000 clones; 55% to 80% were seen once. The specimen sequenced was PBMCs. Receptors were obtained from a woman in her thirties or forties in good health and CMV-seronegative. Both conserved end residues are trimmed from each CDR3. The order of the fields is V gene, J gene, clone size, CDR3 length, CDR3 protein. Not every row has a clone size; where given, it reads once, few, many or a size class.

TRBV7-9	TRBJ1-1	-	12	SSSLEVVGAGAF
TRBV10-2	TRBJ1-1	few	12	ASRTGNWNTEAF
TRBV4-3	TRBJ2-3	few	14	ASSPQVILGTDTQY
TRBV5-1	TRBJ1-3	-	12	ASSGDRAGNTIY
TRBV19	TRBJ1-1	once	11	ASRVGGAGEAF
TRBV4-1	TRBJ1-2	-	13	ASSQGTGETEGYT
TRBV5-6	TRBJ1-1	-	11	ASRTWGGSGAF
TRBV27	TRBJ1-4	-	14	ASSYARTGPNEKLF
TRBV18	TRBJ1-1	-	13	ASSPTARRNTEAF
TRBV6-1	TRBJ1-2	-	11	ASSEYEGYGYT
TRBV15	TRBJ1-1	-	11	ATSADRGLEAF
TRBV7-2	TRBJ2-5	-	13	ASSPQGGGQETQY
TRBV5-6	TRBJ2-3	once	14	ASGLAGGPGTDTQY
TRBV7-9	TRBJ2-3	-	13	ASSFRAGTGGGQY
TRBV18	TRBJ2-5	-	12	ASSPLADQETQY
TRBV5-1	TRBJ2-3	-	11	ASSWTGGDTQY
TRBV9	TRBJ2-5	-	15	ASLGVRASGVQETQY
TRBV5-1	-	-	13	ASRLGLDREDEQY
TRBV29-1	TRBJ1-2	-	11	SAATGTSYGYT
TRBV18	TRBJ1-2	-	13	ASSRLDSGHYGYT
TRBV10-2	TRBJ1-6	-	16	ASSESRVPRANNSPLH
TRBV5-6	TRBJ2-3	-	14	ASSGQGFLSTDTQY
TRBV11-2	TRBJ1-6	-	13	ASSPRGEGYSPLH
TRBV9	TRBJ1-1	-	11	ASSMDTYTEAF
TRBV6-6	TRBJ1-5	-	11	ASRGDSNQPQH
TRBV27	TRBJ2-2	-	12	ASSLVGAGGELF
TRBV4-1	TRBJ2-3	-	14	ASSLLPGLVMDTQY
TRBV6-1	TRBJ2-2	-	12	ASSEVTNTGELF
TRBV14	TRBJ1-1	few	11	ASSQDRGTEAF
TRBV18	TRBJ2-5	-	11	ASSPSHQETQY